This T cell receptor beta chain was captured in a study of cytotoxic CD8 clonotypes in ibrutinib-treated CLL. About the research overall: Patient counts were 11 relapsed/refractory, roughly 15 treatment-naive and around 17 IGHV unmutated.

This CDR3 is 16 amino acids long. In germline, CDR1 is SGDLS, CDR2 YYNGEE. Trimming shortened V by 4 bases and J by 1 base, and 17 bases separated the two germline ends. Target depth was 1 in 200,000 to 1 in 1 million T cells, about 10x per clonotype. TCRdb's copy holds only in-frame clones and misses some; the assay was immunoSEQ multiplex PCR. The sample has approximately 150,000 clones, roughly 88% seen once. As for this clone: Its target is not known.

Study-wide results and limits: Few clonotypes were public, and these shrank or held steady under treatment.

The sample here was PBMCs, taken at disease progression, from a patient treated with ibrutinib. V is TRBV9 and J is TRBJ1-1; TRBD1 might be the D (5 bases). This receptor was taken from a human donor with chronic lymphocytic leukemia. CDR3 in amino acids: CASSPYIVGGNTEAFF. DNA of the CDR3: TGTGCCAGCAGCCCGTATATAGTCGGGGGGAACACTGAAGCTTTCTTT. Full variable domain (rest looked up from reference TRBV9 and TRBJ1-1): DSGVTQTPKHLITATGQRVTLRCSPRSGDLSVYWYQQSLDQGLQFLIQYYNGEERAKGNILERFSAQQFPDLHSELNLSSLELGDSALYFCASSPYIVGGNTEAFFGQGTRLTVV.